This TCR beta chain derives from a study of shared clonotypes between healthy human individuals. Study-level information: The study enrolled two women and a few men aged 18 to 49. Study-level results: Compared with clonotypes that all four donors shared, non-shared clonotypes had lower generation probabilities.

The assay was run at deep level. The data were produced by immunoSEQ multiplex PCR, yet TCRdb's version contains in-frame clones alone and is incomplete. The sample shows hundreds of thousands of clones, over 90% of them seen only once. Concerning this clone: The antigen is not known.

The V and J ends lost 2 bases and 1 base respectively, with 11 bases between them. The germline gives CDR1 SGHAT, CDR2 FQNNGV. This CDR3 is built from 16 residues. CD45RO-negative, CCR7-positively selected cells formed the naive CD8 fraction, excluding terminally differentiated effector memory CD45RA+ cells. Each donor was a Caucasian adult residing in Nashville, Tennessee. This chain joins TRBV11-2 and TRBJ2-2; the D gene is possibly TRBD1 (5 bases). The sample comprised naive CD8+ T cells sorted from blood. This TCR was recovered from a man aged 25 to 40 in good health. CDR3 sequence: CASSLPDTLNTGELFF. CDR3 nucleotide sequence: TGTGCCAGCAGCTTACCGGACACCTTGAACACCGGGGAGCTGTTTTTT.